Each of the 26 T cell receptor beta chains below was sequenced from the same sample in a study of blood T cell repertoires in COVID-19. Data came from immunoSEQ multiplex PCR; TCRdb stores just in-frame clones and leaves some out. The sample lists 110,000 or so clones; around three quarters were seen once. Material: peripheral blood. These TCRs come from a human donor in a cohort sampled during active or convalescent COVID-19.

The chain has TRBV24-1 and TRBJ1-2; D not certain. This CDR3 is built from 12 residues. Per germline, CDR1 KGHDR and CDR2 SFDVKD. Between the trimmed V and J ends, which lost 4 bases and 4 bases, there was a span of 6 bases. This chain's CDR3 is CATSDEGYGYTF. As DNA, the CDR3 is TGTGCCACCAGTGACGAGGGCTATGGCTACACCTTC.

This clone was seen more than once but under ten times. The chain has TRBV3-1 (or the pseudogene TRBV3-2) and TRBJ1-2, with no clear D. V was pared by 1 base and J by 8 bases, with 17 bases between. CDR1 is LGHDT and CDR2 is YNNKEL in the germline V gene (reference sequence). The CDR3 sequence is 15 residues long. This CDR3 reads CASSQGRYPRSGYTF. CDR3 bases: TGTGCCAGCAGCCAAGGTCGGTACCCGAGATCCGGCTACACCTTC.

This chain connects TRBV7-9 to TRBJ1-6, with D possibly matching TRBD1 (5 bases). The CDR3 spans 14 residues. CDR1 and CDR2 (germline): SEHNR, FQNEAQ (reference sequence). Trimming removed 5 bases from V and 9 bases from J, with 14 bases in between. The chain's CDR3 is CASSRGGSGSPLHF. In DNA form, the CDR3 reads TGTGCCAGCAGCCGCGGGGGGTCGGGTTCACCCCTCCACTTT.

This rearrangement joins TRBV6-2 or TRBV6-3 to TRBJ1-1, with TRBD1 matching over 9 bases. V dropped 5 bases and J dropped 5; count of bases not matched to a gene: 9. The CDR3 covers 15 residues. Germline-derived CDR1 and CDR2 are MNHEY and SVGEGT. CDR3 coding DNA: TGTGCCAGCAGTCGTCCGGGACAGGGATGGACTGAAGCTTTCTTT. Protein: CASSRPGQGWTEAFF.

The genes are TRBV27 and TRBJ2-1, with unresolved D. Germline V lookup: CDR1 MNHEY, CDR2 SMNVEV (reference sequence). Trimming removed 4 bases at V and 4 bases at J, with 8 bases between. The length of the CDR3 is 13 residues. The CDR3 spells CASSSWAYNEQFF. Here the CDR3 DNA reads TGTGCCAGCAGTTCCTGGGCATACAATGAGCAGTTCTTC.

The chain links TRBV5-6 to TRBJ1-5, with D tentatively TRBD1 (6 bases). Germline CDR1 and CDR2: SGHDT and YYEEEE. V lost 4 bases and J 0 bases, leaving 11 bases between the germline ends. The CDR3 totals 15 residues. CDR3 amino acids: CASSLGGLSNQPQHF. The CDR3 coding sequence is TGTGCCAGCAGCCTCGGGGGGCTTAGCAATCAGCCCCAGCATTTT.

The J gene is TRBJ2-7, the V gene TRBV28, with a weak D call TRBD1 (7 bases). CDR1 and CDR2 (germline): MDHEN, SYDVKM. The CDR3 is made up of 19 amino acids. Trimming took 5 bases from V and 2 from J, leaving 28 bases between them. The CDR3 coding sequence is TGTGCCAGCAGTACGCTGGAGGGGGCGGGAAGTCCTTTACCCTACGAGCAGTACTTC. Translation gives CASSTLEGAGSPLPYEQYF.

The CDR3 is CASSYPRGEGNQPQHF. The CDR3 DNA follows: TGTGCCAGCAGTTACCCCAGGGGGGAGGGCAATCAGCCCCAGCATTTT. The chain has TRBV6-5 and TRBJ1-5; 7 bases fit TRBD1. With V trimmed by 2 bases and J by 2 bases, 6 bases remained unmatched. Germline V CDR1 and CDR2: MNHEY, SVGAGI. The CDR3 runs 16 residues.

The chain carries TRBV19 and TRBJ2-5; 7 nucleotides match TRBD1. CDR1 and CDR2 from the germline V gene are LNHDA and SQIVND (reference sequence). This CDR3 has 15 residues. Trimming took 4 bases from V and 1 from J; bases not matched to a gene: 6. The CDR3 region is CASSTGGQLQETQYF. The CDR3 nucleotides read TGTGCCAGTAGTACAGGGGGACAGCTCCAAGAGACCCAGTACTTC.

This clone was seen only once. This sequence joins TRBV2 and TRBJ1-2; 9 bases align to TRBD1. This CDR3 is built from 15 residues. The germline gives CDR1 SNHLY, CDR2 FYNNEI. V lost 5 bases to trimming and J lost 4 bases; unmatched junction nucleotides: 8. The CDR3 region has the DNA TGTGCCAGCAGTCCTACGACAGGGGGGACCTATGGCTACACCTTC. This codes for CASSPTTGGTYGYTF.

This clone was seen a few times. The J gene is TRBJ2-7, the V gene TRBV11-2, with 7 bases lining up with TRBD2. The CDR3 loop spans 15 amino acids. Germline V gene data show CDR1 as SGHAT and CDR2 as FQNNGV. V trimming: 0 bases; J trimming: 0 bases; junction bases outside the gene matches: 2. In DNA, the CDR3 is TGTGCCAGCAGCTTAGATAGGACTAGCTCCTACGAGCAGTACTTC. It encodes CASSLDRTSSYEQYF.

This chain joins TRBV19 and TRBJ2-7, with TRBD1 matching over 10 bases. Germline CDR1 is LNHDA and CDR2 is SQIVND (reference sequence). This CDR3 contains 14 residues. V gave up 5 bases and J gave up 4 bases; unmatched junction bases: 5. CDR3 bases: TGTGCCAGTAGTGCGACAGGGGGCATTTACGAGCAGTACTTC. Residues: CASSATGGIYEQYF.

This chain links TRBV29-1 with TRBJ2-1, with 7 bases lining up with TRBD1. CDR1 is SQVTM, CDR2 ANQGSEA, per germline. This CDR3 spans 16 amino acids. The junction had 17 bases not matched to a gene; V was cut back by 3 bases and J by 9 bases. This chain's CDR3 is CSVDNSRAGGRGEQFF. The DNA of the CDR3 is TGCAGCGTTGATAATTCGAGGGCAGGGGGTAGGGGTGAGCAGTTCTTC.

The V gene is TRBV30, the J gene TRBJ1-2, with TRBD1 matching 8 bases. CDR3 length equals 13 residues. The V segment lost 8 bases and the J segment 2 bases; nucleotides outside the gene matches: 7. CDR1 is GTSNPN and CDR2 is SVGIG in the germline V gene (reference sequence). The CDR3 is CASPGQGNYGYTF. CDR3 nucleotide sequence: TGTGCCAGCCCCGGACAGGGAAACTATGGCTACACCTTC.

This CDR3 reads CASSLGGGYEQYF. In nucleotides, the CDR3 is TGTGCCAGCAGTTTAGGGGGCGGGTACGAGCAGTACTTC. V usage is TRBV28 and J usage is TRBJ2-7; tentatively, D is TRBD1 (6 bases). The V end lost 2 bases, the J end lost 4 bases, and 9 bases lay between the germline ends. The CDR3 has 13 amino acids. Looked up from germline, CDR1 is MDHEN and CDR2 is SYDVKM.

The rearrangement joins TRBV6-5 to TRBJ2-7; D remains ambiguous. Deletions cut 6 bases from V and 1 base from J, with 13 bases between. In germline, CDR1 is MNHEY, CDR2 SVGAGI. CDR3 length: 14 residues. DNA for the CDR3: TGTGCCAGCAGGCGCACTGGTTGGTCCTACGAGCAGTACTTC. As protein: CASRRTGWSYEQYF.

This chain links TRBV18 with TRBJ1-5; 9 nucleotides align to TRBD1. V lost 5 bases to trimming and J lost 15 bases; unmatched junction nucleotides: 11. The germline CDR1 and CDR2 sequences are KGHSH and LQKENI. This CDR3 contains 13 residues. The CDR3 spells CASSRQGGDRRHF. CDR3 bases: TGTGCCAGCTCAAGACAGGGGGGTGACCGTAGGCATTTT. Drawing the rest from reference TRBV18 and TRBJ1-5, the complete variable domain is NAGVMQNPRHLVRRRGQEARLRCSPMKGHSHVYWYRQLPEEGLKFMVYLQKENIIDESGMPKERFSAEFPKEGPSILRIQQVVRGDSAAYFCASSRQGGDRRHFGDGTRLSIL.

The chain is built from TRBV4-2 and TRBJ2-7; a weak D match, TRBD1 (5 bases). CDR3 size: 15 residues. Germline V gene lookup returns CDR1 LGHNA and CDR2 YNFKEQ. V was pared by 0 bases and J by 0 bases, with 9 bases between. CDR3 DNA sequence: TGTGCCAGCAGCCAAGATACCAGGGCCTCCTACGAGCAGTACTTC. This encodes CASSQDTRASYEQYF.

The rearrangement uses TRBV6-2 or TRBV6-3 and TRBJ2-4; 7 nucleotides align to TRBD1. Germline assignment: CDR1 MNHEY and CDR2 SVGEGT. This CDR3 is 14 amino acids long. The V segment lost 2 bases and the J segment 4 bases; nucleotides outside the gene matches: 2. Here the CDR3 DNA reads TGTGCCAGCAGTTACGGGGACAGAAAAAACATTCAGTACTTC. This gives the protein CASSYGDRKNIQYF.

V and J are TRBV5-1 and TRBJ2-5; TRBD2 matches at 10 bases. CDR1 and CDR2 from the germline V gene are SGHRS and YFSETQ. The junction had 10 bases not matched to a gene; V was cut back by 4 bases and J by 1 base. CDR3 length: 17 amino acids. The CDR3 DNA reads as TGCGCCAGCAGCGACGGCGGGGCTAGCGGGGGCCAAGAGACCCAGTACTTC. Protein sequence: CASSDGGASGGQETQYF.

J is TRBJ2-1 and V is TRBV18; D is perhaps TRBD1 (5 bases). Trimming shortened V by 2 bases and J by 8 bases, and 10 bases separated the two germline ends. The germline gives CDR1 KGHSH, CDR2 LQKENI. This CDR3 spans 13 amino acids. The CDR3 sequence is CASSPWGWDEQFF. Written as DNA, the CDR3 is TGTGCCAGCTCACCATGGGGCTGGGATGAGCAGTTCTTC.

This clone was recorded only once. The chain combines TRBV18 with TRBJ1-5, with D possibly being TRBD1 (5 bases). The CDR3 sequence is 14 residues long. Trimming shortened V by 5 bases and J by 0 bases, and 8 bases separated the two germline ends. Germline lookup yields CDR1 KGHSH and CDR2 LQKENI. The CDR3 loop is CASSVQDSNQPQHF. The CDR3 DNA sequence: TGTGCCAGCTCAGTACAGGATAGCAATCAGCCCCAGCATTTT.

V is TRBV5-1 and J is TRBJ2-7; possible D gene TRBD1, 6 bases. With 1 base removed from V and 5 bases from J, the gap between germline ends came to 16 bases. CDR3 size: 15 residues. Germline V CDR1 and CDR2: SGHRS, YFSETQ. This CDR3 is CASSLTGQPHDEQYF. In nucleotides, the CDR3 is TGCGCCAGCAGCTTGACGGGACAACCACATGACGAGCAGTACTTC.

The DNA of the CDR3 is TGCGCCAGCAGCCCCCAATTCAGAGGGCAGTATTTT. This gives the protein CASSPQFRGQYF. The genes are TRBV4-1 and TRBJ2-3, with no clear D. The CDR3 is 12 residues long. Looked up from germline, CDR1 is MGHRA and CDR2 is YSYEKL. The germline V and J ends were trimmed by 4 bases and 11 bases, with 13 bases remaining between them.

CDR3 bases: TGTGCCAGCAGCGCAGACACATGGGGGCGGTTCGCCAAAAACATTCAGTACTTC. This encodes CASSADTWGRFAKNIQYF. The chain employs TRBV7-2 and TRBJ2-4; D perhaps matches TRBD1 (6 bases). The CDR3 sequence is 18 residues long. Per the germline V gene, CDR1 is SGHTA and CDR2 is FQGNSA. The V end lost 5 bases, the J end lost 1 base, and 21 bases lay between the germline ends. The variable domain in full, completed from reference TRBV7-2 and TRBJ2-4, reads GAGVSQSPSNKVTEKGKDVELRCDPISGHTALYWYRQSLGQGLEFLIYFQGNSAPDKSGLPSDRFSAERTGGSVSTLTIQRTQQEDSAVYLCASSADTWGRFAKNIQYFGAGTRLSVL.

The gene calls are TRBV29-1 and TRBJ2-1; 7 bases fit TRBD2. The CDR3 loop spans 14 amino acids. After removal of 3 bases from V and 8 bases from J, the junction contained 10 bases not matched to a gene. Looked up from germline, CDR1 is SQVTM and CDR2 is ANQGSEA. The CDR3 coding sequence is TGCAGCGTTGATCCCCTAGCGGAGGCGGATGAGCAGTTCTTC. Its translation is CSVDPLAEADEQFF.